This TCR beta chain was sequenced for a study of blood T cell repertoires in COVID-19. Study context: The analysed material was cDNA or gDNA that came from T cells, B-cell-depleted T cells, or PBMCs.

In the authors' methods: Estimation of nucleated cell counts was performed using reference gene primer amplification. Sequencing was performed with immunoSEQ multiplex PCR; in TCRdb, only in-frame clones are kept and a portion is missing. The V and J calls and clone size were taken over from that table, and D and trimming were inferred from the DNA. The table records around 150,000 clones, about 83% of them present only once. V lost 0 bases and J lost 10, with 3 bases in between. Per the germline V gene, CDR1 is KGHSY and CDR2 is FQNENV. The CDR3 totals 11 residues. This clone was seen once. The specimen sequenced was peripheral blood. This sequence joins TRBV16 and TRBJ2-2, with no clear D. The sequence was obtained from a young man with COVID-19, enrolled during active disease. The CDR3 DNA follows: TGTGCCAGCAGCCAATCTCTGGAGCTGTTTTTT. This gives the protein CASSQSLELFF.